The rows below give T cell receptor beta chains drawn from one sample of a study of T cell responses to AZD1222 COVID-19 vaccine. Assay used: immunoSEQ multiplex PCR; TCRdb lists only in-frame clones, some missing. The data contain over 110,000 clones, around nine tenths of them singletons. The sequencing here drew on peripheral blood, taken on day 0 of AZD1222 vaccination. Receptor source: an adult in good health. Each CDR3 is given with its conserved first and last residue. The D gene is left open where the match is weak. Size is stated for part of the rows, as once, few or many counts, or as a class when the clone is expanded.

TRBJ1-4 TRBV6-2/TRBV6-3 . . CASSYRLGEKLFF TGTGCCAGCAGTTACAGGTTGGGTGAAAAACTGTTTTTT
TRBJ2-1 TRBV29-1 TRBD2 once CSVDRPGGSYNEQFF TGCAGCGTTGACAGGCCGGGAGGCTCCTACAATGAGCAGTTCTTC
TRBJ1-6 TRBV30 . . CAWKGDGINSPLHF TGTGCCTGGAAAGGGGACGGAATAAATTCACCCCTCCACTTT
TRBJ2-2 TRBV28 . . CASSFFRGFTGELFF TGTGCCAGCAGTTTCTTCCGGGGGTTCACCGGGGAGCTGTTTTTT
TRBJ1-1 TRBV30 . . CAWSVLGPLNTEAFF TGTGCCTGGAGTGTACTGGGACCTCTGAACACTGAAGCTTTCTTT
TRBJ1-1 TRBV9 TRBD1 . CASSVEGGQYEAFF TGTGCCAGCAGCGTAGAGGGGGGACAGTATGAAGCTTTCTTT
TRBJ1-1 TRBV27 . few CASSQQRNTEAFF TGTGCCAGCAGCCAACAGAGGAACACTGAAGCTTTCTTT
TRBJ2-2 TRBV27 TRBD2 . CASSHSGRAVTGELFF TGTGCCAGCAGTCATAGCGGGAGGGCGGTCACCGGGGAGCTGTTTTTT
TRBJ2-6 TRBV14 . . CASSQAPGFHSGANVLTF TGTGCCAGCAGCCAAGCACCGGGTTTTCACTCTGGGGCCAACGTCCTGACTTTC
TRBJ1-3 TRBV19 . . CASSNNRGSGNTIYF TGTGCCAGTAGTAACAACCGAGGTTCTGGAAACACCATATATTTT
TRBJ2-5 TRBV6-4 . . CASSPTPGGQETQYF TGTGCCAGCAGCCCTACTCCTGGGGGACAAGAGACCCAGTACTTC
TRBJ2-1 TRBV19 TRBD2 . CASSSGSAYNEQFF TGTGCCAGTAGTAGCGGGAGCGCCTACAATGAGCAGTTCTTC
TRBJ2-2 TRBV3-1/TRBV3-2 . . CASNNDGGSNTGELFF TGTGCCAGCAATAACGACGGCGGAAGCAACACCGGGGAGCTGTTTTTT
TRBJ2-7 TRBV15 . . CATSRDGTREQYF TGTGCCACCAGCAGAGATGGTACTAGGGAGCAGTACTTC
TRBJ2-1 TRBV7-8 . . CASFKTTSYNEQFF TGTGCCAGCTTCAAGACCACCTCCTACAATGAGCAGTTCTTC
TRBJ2-1 TRBV6-1 . once CASIEGSLTEQFF TGTGCCAGCATTGAAGGCAGCCTCACTGAGCAGTTCTTC
TRBJ1-5 TRBV6-2/TRBV6-3 . . CASSYFSGGNQPQHF TGTGCCAGCAGTTATTTTTCAGGGGGCAATCAGCCCCAGCATTTT
TRBJ2-3 TRBV9 . . CASTLGGASTDTQYF TGTGCCAGCACCTTGGGGGGGGCAAGCACAGATACGCAGTATTTT
TRBJ2-1 TRBV6-2/TRBV6-3 TRBD2 . CASSFRTSGTSYNEQFF TGTGCCAGCAGCTTCAGGACTAGCGGGACCTCCTACAATGAGCAGTTCTTC
TRBJ1-5 TRBV6-4 TRBD1 . CASSDSVPRDRAITRTYSNQPQHF TGTGCCAGCAGTGACTCGGTCCCGCGGGACAGGGCTATTACACGGACTTATAGCAATCAGCCCCAGCATTTT
TRBJ2-7 TRBV19 . . CASSTSGASPIYEQYF TGTGCCAGTAGTACGTCGGGAGCATCTCCCATTTACGAGCAGTACTTC
TRBJ2-7 TRBV29-1 TRBD1 . CSVGQGYVSEQYF TGCAGCGTCGGACAGGGGTATGTGAGCGAGCAGTACTTC
TRBJ2-1 TRBV6-5 . . CASSSDGSYNEQFF TGTGCCAGCAGTTCGGATGGTTCCTACAATGAGCAGTTCTTC
TRBJ2-3 TRBV19 . . CASSLGPTDTQYF TGTGCCAGTAGTCTCGGTCCTACAGATACGCAGTATTTT
TRBJ1-3 TRBV6-6 . . CASSYLGRTIYF TGTGCCAGCAGTTACTTGGGGAGGACCATATATTTT
TRBJ2-2 TRBV19 TRBD1 . CASISTGTQNTGELFF TGTGCCAGTATTTCGACAGGGACCCAGAACACCGGGGAGCTGTTTTTT
TRBJ1-3 TRBV13 . . CASSLRLGRSGNTIYF TGTGCCAGCAGCTTACGGCTGGGCCGCTCTGGAAACACCATATATTTT
TRBJ2-5 TRBV5-4 TRBD1 . CASSWGDRAVQETQYF TGTGCCAGCAGCTGGGGGGACAGGGCCGTCCAAGAGACCCAGTACTTC
TRBJ1-3 TRBV6-6 TRBD1 once CASSPITGATSGNTIYF TGTGCCAGCAGTCCTATTACAGGGGCAACTTCTGGAAACACCATATATTTT
TRBJ2-7 TRBV5-4 . . CASSLAVLPHEQYF TGTGCCAGCAGCTTGGCCGTACTTCCCCACGAGCAGTACTTC
TRBJ1-2 TRBV4-1 . . CASSQVGRKGNGYTF TGCGCCAGCAGCCAAGTCGGGAGGAAGGGAAATGGCTACACCTTC
TRBJ2-2 TRBV6-1 TRBD2 . CASSERLAGTGELFF TGTGCCAGCAGTGAGAGACTAGCGGGTACCGGGGAGCTGTTTTTT
TRBJ2-1 TRBV5-6 TRBD1 . CASSFDRGTLTINEQFF TGTGCCAGCAGCTTCGACAGGGGGACGTTGACGATCAATGAGCAGTTCTTC
TRBJ1-2 TRBV20-1 . . CSVMPDYGYTF TGCAGTGTAATGCCGGACTATGGCTACACCTTC
TRBJ2-5 TRBV29-1 TRBD2 once CSVSVTSGRAIETQYF TGCAGCGTTTCGGTTACTAGCGGGAGGGCCATAGAGACCCAGTACTTC
TRBJ1-2 TRBV5-4 . few CASSSGLLGDYGYTF TGTGCCAGCAGCTCTGGACTCCTCGGAGACTATGGCTACACCTTC
TRBJ1-2 TRBV19 . . CASSIEPTRSGYTF TGTGCCAGTAGTATAGAACCTACACGGTCGGGCTACACCTTC
TRBJ2-7 TRBV28 . . CASSYADILYEQYF TGTGCCAGCAGCTACGCCGACATCCTCTACGAGCAGTACTTC
TRBJ1-1 TRBV7-9 TRBD1 . CASSGDRWGTEAFF TGTGCCAGCAGCGGGGACAGGTGGGGCACTGAAGCTTTCTTT
TRBJ1-1 TRBV18 . few CATYGVGTEAFF TGTGCCACCTACGGAGTCGGCACTGAAGCTTTCTTT